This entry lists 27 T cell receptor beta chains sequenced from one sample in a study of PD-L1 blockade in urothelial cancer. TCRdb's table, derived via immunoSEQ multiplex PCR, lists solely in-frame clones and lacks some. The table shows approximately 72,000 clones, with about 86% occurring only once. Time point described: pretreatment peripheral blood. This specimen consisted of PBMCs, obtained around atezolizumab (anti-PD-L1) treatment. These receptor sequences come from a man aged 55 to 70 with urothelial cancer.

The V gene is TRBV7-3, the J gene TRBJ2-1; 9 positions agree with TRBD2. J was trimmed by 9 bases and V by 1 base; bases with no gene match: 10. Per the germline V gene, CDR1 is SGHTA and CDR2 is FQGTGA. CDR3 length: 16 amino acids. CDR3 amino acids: CASSLSGGGEVSEQFF. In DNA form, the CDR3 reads TGTGCCAGCAGCTTAAGCGGCGGGGGGGAAGTAAGTGAGCAGTTCTTC.

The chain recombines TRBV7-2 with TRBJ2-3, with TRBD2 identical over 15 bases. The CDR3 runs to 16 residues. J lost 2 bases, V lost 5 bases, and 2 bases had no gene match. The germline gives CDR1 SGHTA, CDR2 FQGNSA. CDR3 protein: CASSRTSGGDTDTQYF. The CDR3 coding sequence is TGTGCCAGCAGCCGGACTAGCGGGGGGGACACAGATACGCAGTATTTT. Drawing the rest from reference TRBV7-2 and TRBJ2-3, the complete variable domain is GAGVSQSPSNKVTEKGKDVELRCDPISGHTALYWYRQSLGQGLEFLIYFQGNSAPDKSGLPSDRFSAERTGGSVSTLTIQRTQQEDSAVYLCASSRTSGGDTDTQYFGPGTRLTVL.

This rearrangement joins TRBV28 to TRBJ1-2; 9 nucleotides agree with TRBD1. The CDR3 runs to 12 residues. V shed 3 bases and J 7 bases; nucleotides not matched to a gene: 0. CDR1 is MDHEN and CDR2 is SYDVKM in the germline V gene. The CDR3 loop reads CASSLGQGGYTF. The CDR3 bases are TGTGCCAGCAGTTTGGGACAGGGTGGCTACACCTTC.

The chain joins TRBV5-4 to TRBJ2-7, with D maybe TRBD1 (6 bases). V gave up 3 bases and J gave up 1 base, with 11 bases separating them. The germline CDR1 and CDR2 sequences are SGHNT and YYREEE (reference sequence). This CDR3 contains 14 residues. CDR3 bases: TGTGCCAGCAGCTATCGGACAGCATCCTACGAGCAGTACTTC. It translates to CASSYRTASYEQYF.

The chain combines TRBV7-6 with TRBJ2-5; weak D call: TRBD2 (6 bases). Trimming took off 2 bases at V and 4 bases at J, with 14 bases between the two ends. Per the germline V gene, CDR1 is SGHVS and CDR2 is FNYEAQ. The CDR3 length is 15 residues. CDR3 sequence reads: CASSLNRGSLETQYF. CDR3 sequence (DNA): TGTGCCAGCAGCTTAAACCGGGGGTCGTTAGAGACCCAGTACTTC.

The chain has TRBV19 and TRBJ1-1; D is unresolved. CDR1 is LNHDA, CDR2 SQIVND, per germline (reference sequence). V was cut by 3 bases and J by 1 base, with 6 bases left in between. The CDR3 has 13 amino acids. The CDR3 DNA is TGTGCCAGTAGTATCGAGCCGAACACTGAAGCTTTCTTT. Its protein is CASSIEPNTEAFF. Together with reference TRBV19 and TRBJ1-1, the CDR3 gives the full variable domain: DGGITQSPKYLFRKEGQNVTLSCEQNLNHDAMYWYRQDPGQGLRLIYYSQIVNDFQKGDIAEGYSVSREKKESFPLTVTSAQKNPTAFYLCASSIEPNTEAFFGQGTRLTVV.

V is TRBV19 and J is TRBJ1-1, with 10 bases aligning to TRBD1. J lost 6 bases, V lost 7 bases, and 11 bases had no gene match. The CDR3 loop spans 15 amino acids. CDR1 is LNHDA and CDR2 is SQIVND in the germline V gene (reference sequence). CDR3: CASNLGQGERPEAFF. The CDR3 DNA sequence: TGTGCCAGTAACCTAGGACAGGGGGAGAGACCTGAAGCTTTCTTT.

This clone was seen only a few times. CDR3 region: CAWSGALWEKLFF. In nucleotides, the CDR3 is TGTGCCTGGAGTGGGGCTCTTTGGGAAAAACTGTTTTTT. The V and J genes are TRBV30 and TRBJ1-4; no clear D gene. The CDR3 has 13 residues. Trimming removed 1 base at V and 8 bases at J, with 11 bases between. Germline lookup yields CDR1 GTSNPN and CDR2 SVGIG (reference sequence).

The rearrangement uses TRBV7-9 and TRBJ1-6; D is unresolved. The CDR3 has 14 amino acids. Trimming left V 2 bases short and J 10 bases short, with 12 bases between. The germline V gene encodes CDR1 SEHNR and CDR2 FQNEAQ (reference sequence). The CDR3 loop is CASSLMTRHSPLHF. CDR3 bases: TGTGCCAGCAGCTTAATGACTAGACACTCACCCCTCCACTTT.

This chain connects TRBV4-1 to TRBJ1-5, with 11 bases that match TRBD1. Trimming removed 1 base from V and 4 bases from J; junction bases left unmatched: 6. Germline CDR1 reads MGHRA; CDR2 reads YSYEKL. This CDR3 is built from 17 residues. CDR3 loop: CASSQVYGTGGNQPQHF. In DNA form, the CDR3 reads TGCGCCAGCAGCCAAGTTTACGGGACAGGGGGGAATCAGCCCCAGCATTTT.

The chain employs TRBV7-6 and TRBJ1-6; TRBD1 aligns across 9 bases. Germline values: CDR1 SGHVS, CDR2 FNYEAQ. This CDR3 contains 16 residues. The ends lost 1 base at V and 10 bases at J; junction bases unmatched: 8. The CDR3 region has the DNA TGTGCCAGCAGCTTAGGTGTAGGGACAGGGCAATCACCCCTCCACTTT. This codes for CASSLGVGTGQSPLHF.

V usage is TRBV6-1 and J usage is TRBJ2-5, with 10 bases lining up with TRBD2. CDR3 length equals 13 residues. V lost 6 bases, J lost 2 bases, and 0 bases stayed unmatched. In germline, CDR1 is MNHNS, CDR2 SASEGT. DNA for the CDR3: TGTGCCAGCAGAGCGGGGGGGCAAGAGACCCAGTACTTC. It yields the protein CASRAGGQETQYF.

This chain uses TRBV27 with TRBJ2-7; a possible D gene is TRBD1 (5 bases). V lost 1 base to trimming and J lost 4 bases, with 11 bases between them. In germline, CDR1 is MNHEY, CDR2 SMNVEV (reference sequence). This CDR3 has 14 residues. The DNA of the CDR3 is TGTGCCAGCAGTTTATTAGCCAGACAGTACGAGCAGTACTTC. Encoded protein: CASSLLARQYEQYF.

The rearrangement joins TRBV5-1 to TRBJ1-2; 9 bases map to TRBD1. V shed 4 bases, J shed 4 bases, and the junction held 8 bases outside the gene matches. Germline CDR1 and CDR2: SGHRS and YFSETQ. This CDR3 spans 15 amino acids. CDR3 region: CASSLRTGEGYGYTF. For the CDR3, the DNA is TGCGCCAGCAGCCTCCGGACAGGGGAGGGCTATGGCTACACCTTC.

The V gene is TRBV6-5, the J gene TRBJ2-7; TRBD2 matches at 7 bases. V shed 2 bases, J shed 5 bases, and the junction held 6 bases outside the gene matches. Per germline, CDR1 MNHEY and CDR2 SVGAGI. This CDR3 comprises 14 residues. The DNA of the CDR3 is TGTGCCAGCAGTTACGGGGAGGGAGGGAACGAGCAGTACTTC. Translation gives CASSYGEGGNEQYF.

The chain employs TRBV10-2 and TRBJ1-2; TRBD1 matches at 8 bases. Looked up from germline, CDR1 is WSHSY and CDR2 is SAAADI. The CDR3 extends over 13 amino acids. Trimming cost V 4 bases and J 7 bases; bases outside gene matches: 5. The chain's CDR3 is CASSVGTGAGYTF. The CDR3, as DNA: TGCGCCAGCAGTGTCGGGACAGGCGCTGGCTACACCTTC.

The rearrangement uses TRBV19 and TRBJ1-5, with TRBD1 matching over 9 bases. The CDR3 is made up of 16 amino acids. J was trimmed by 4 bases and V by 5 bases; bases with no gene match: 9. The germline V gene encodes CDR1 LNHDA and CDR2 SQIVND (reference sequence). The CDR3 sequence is CASSRGTGSLNQPQHF. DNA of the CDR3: TGTGCCAGTAGTCGTGGGACAGGGAGTTTAAATCAGCCCCAGCATTTT.

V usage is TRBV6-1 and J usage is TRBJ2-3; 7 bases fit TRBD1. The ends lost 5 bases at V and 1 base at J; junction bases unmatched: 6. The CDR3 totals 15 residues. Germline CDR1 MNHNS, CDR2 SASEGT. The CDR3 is CASSIDRAGTDTQYF. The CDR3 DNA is TGTGCCAGCAGTATTGACAGGGCCGGCACAGATACGCAGTATTTT.

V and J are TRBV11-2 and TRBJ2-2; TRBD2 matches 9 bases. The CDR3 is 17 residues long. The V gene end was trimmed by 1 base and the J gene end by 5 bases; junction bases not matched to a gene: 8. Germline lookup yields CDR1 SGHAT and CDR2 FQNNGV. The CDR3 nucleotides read TGTGCCAGCAGCTTAGGTCCGCGGGGGGGCCGAACCGGGGAGCTGTTTTTT. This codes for CASSLGPRGGRTGELFF.

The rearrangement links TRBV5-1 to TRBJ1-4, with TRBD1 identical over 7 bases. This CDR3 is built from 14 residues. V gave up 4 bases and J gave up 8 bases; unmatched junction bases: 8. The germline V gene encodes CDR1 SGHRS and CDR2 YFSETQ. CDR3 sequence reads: CASSPLGGREKLFF. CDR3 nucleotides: TGCGCCAGCAGCCCACTAGGGGGCAGGGAAAAACTGTTTTTT.

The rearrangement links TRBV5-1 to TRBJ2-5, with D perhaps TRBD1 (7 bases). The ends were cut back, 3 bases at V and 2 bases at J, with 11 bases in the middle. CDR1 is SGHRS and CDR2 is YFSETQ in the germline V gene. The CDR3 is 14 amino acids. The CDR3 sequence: CASSSQGGQETQYF. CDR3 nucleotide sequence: TGCGCCAGCAGCTCGCAGGGGGGACAAGAGACCCAGTACTTC.

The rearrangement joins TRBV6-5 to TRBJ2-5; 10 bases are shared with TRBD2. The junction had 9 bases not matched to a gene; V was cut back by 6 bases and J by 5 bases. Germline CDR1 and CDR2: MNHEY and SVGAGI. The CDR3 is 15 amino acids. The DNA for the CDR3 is TGTGCCAGCAGCGCTCCGGGACTAGCGCGGGAGACCCAGTACTTC. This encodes CASSAPGLARETQYF.

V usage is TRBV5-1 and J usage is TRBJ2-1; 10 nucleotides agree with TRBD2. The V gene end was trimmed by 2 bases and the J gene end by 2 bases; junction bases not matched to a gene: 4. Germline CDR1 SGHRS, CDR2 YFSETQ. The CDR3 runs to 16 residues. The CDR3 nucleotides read TGCGCCAGCAGCTTCGGCCTAGCGGGGGCCTACAATGAGCAGTTCTTC. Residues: CASSFGLAGAYNEQFF.

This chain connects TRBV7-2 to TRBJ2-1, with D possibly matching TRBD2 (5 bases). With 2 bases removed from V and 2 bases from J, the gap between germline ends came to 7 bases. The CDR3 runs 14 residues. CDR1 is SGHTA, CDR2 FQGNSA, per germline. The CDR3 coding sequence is TGTGCCAGCAGCTTAACGGGAACCTACAATGAGCAGTTCTTC. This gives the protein CASSLTGTYNEQFF.

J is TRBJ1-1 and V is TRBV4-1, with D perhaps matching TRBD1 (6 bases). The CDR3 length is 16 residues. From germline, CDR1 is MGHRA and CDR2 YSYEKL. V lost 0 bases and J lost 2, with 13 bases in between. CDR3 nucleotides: TGCGCCAGCAGCCAAGATTGGTCGGGACAAAACACTGAAGCTTTCTTT. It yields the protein CASSQDWSGQNTEAFF.

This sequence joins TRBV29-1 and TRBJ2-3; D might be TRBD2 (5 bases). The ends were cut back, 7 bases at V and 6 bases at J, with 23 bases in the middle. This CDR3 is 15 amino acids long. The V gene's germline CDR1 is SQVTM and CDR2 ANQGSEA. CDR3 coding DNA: TGCAGCGACCAAATTCGGGGTTCCTCGCGGGATACGCAGTATTTT. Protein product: CSDQIRGSSRDTQYF.

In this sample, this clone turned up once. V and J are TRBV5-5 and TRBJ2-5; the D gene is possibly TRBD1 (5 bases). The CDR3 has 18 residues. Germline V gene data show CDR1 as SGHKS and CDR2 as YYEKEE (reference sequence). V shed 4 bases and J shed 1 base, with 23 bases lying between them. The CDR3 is CASSPLRGRTAPQETQYF. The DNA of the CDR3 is TGTGCCAGCAGCCCACTTAGGGGTAGGACGGCACCCCAAGAGACCCAGTACTTC.